The clone carrying this T cell receptor beta chain was found once. Its antigen is not known. The data were produced by immunoSEQ multiplex PCR, yet TCRdb's version contains in-frame clones alone and is incomplete. The profile shows roughly 4,200 clones, roughly 90% of them singletons. This record comes from a study of brain metastases from non-small cell lung cancer. Broader study findings: In 60% to 70% of brain metastases, T-cell clones were expanded compared with matched primary tumors. T-cell infiltration was lower in brain metastases than primaries (P < 0.001). Brain metastases shared most TCR repertoire with primaries, with sparse T cells.

V was clipped by 5 bases and J by 8 bases; unmatched bases: 14. The V gene's germline CDR1 is KGHDR and CDR2 SFDVKD. This CDR3 has 16 residues. The chain is built from TRBV24-1 and TRBJ2-3, with 8 bases that match TRBD1. Sequencing used primary lung tumor tissue. This clonotype was sampled from a donor aged 40 or over with non-small cell lung cancer. In DNA, the CDR3 is TGTGCCACCAGTGGCCCCCGACAGGGGCACAGCGGTACGCAGTATTTT. Translating gives CATSGPRQGHSGTQYF.